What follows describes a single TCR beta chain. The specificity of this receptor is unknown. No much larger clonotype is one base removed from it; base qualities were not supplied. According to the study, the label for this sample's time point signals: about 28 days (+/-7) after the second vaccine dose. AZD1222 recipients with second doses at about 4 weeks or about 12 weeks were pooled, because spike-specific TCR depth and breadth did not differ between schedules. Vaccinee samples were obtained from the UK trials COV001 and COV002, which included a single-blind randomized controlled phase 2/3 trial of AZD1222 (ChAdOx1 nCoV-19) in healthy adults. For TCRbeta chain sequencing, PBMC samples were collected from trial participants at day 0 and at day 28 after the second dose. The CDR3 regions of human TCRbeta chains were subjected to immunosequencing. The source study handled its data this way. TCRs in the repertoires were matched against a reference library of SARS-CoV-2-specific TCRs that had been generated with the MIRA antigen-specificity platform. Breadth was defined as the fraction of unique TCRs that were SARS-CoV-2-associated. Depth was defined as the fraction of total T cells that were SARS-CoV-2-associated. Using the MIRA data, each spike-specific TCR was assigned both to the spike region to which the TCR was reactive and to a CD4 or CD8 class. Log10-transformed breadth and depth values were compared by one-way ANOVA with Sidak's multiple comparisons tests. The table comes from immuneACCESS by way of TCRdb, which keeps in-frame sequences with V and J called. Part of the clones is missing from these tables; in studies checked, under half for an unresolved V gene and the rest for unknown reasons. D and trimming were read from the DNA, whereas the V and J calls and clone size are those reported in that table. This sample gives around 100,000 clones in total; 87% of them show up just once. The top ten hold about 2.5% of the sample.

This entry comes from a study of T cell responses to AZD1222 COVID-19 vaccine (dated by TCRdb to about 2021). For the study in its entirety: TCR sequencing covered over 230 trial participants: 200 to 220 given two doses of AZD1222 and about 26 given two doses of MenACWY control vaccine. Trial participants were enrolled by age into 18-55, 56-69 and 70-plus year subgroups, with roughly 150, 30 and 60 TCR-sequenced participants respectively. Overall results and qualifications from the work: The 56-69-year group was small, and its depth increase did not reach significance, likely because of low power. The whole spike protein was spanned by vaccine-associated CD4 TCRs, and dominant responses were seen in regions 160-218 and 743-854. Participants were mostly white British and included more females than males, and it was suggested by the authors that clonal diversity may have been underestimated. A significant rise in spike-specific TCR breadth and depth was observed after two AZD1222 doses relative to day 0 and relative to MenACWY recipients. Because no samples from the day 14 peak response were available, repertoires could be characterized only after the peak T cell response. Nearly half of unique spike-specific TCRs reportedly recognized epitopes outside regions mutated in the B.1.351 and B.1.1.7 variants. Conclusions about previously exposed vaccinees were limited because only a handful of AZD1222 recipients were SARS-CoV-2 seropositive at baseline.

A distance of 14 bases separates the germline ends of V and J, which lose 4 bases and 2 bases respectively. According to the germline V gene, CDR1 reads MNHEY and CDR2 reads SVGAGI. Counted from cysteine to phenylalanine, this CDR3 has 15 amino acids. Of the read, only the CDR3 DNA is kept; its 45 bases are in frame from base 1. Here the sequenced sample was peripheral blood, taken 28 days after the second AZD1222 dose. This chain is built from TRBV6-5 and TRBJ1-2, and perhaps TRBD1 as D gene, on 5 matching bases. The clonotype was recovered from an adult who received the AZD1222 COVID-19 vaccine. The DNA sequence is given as TGTGCCAGCAGTTCATCAGGGATTTCGAACTATGGCTACACCTTC. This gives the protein CASSSSGISNYGYTF.